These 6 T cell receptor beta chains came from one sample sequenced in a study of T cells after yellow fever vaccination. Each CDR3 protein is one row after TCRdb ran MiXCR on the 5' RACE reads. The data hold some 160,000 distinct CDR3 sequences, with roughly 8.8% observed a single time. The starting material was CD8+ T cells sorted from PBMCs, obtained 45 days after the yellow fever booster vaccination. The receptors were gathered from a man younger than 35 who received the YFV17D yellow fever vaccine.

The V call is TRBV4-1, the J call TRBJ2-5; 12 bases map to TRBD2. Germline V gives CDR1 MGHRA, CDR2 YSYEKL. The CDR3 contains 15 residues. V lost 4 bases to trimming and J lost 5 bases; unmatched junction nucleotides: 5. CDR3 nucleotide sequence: TGCGCCAGCAGCCTAATACTAGCGGGGGGTGAGACCCAGTACTTC. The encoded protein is CASSLILAGGETQYF.

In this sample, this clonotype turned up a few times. The chain's CDR3 is CASSLFDGPPPGTQYF. As DNA, the CDR3 is TGTGCCAGCAGCTTATTTGACGGCCCACCTCCGGGGACCCAGTACTTC. The chain recombines TRBV11-2 with TRBJ2-5, with D hard to call. The V end lost 2 bases, the J end lost 7 bases, and 20 bases lay between the germline ends. The CDR3 runs 16 residues. Germline-derived CDR1 and CDR2 are SGHAT and FQNNGV.

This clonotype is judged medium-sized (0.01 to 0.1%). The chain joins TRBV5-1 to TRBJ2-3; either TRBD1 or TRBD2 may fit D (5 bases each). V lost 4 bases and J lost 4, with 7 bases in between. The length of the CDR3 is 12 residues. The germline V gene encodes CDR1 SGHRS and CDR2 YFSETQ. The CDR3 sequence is CASSPGPDTQYF. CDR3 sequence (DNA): TGCGCCAGCAGCCCGGGGCCAGATACGCAGTATTTT.

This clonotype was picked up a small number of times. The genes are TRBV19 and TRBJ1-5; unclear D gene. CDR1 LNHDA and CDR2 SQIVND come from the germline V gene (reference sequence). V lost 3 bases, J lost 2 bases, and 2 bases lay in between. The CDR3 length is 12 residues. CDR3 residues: CASSMGNQPQHF. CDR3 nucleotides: TGTGCCAGTAGTATGGGCAATCAGCCCCAGCATTTT.

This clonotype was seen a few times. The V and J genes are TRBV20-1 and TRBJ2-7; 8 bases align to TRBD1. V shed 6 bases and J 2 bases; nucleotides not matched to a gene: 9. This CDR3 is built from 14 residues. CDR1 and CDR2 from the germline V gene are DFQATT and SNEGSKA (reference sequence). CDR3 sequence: CSATGTGGTYEQYV. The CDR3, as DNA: TGCAGTGCAACTGGGACAGGAGGGACCTACGAGCAGTACGTC.

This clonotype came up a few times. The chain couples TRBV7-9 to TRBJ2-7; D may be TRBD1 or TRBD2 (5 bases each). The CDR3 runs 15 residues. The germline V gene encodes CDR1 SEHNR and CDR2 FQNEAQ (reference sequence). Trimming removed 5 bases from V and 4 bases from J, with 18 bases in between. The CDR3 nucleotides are TGTGCCAGCAGCGGTCTCGAGGGGCCAGCGTACGAGCAGTACTTC. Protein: CASSGLEGPAYEQYF.